This T cell receptor (beta chain) was identified during a study of Ad26.COV2.S vaccination and SARS-CoV-2 variants. Study background: Intramuscularly, Ad26.COV2.S was given either once or twice, 56 days apart. Study findings and constraints: Spike-specific TCR breadth ran higher among vaccine recipients than placebo recipients.

Treatment of the sample: roughly 19 received Ad26.COV2.S at low or high dose, single or two shots; five or six received placebo; per-sample allocation not given. The samples were gathered on day 63 after the first injection of vaccine or placebo. The sample came from a Boston adult aged 18-55 years. A remark on this clone: Its antigen is as yet unknown.

Some clones are missing from TCRdb's copy, which holds only in-frame ones; the method was immunoSEQ multiplex PCR. The sample has hundreds of thousands of clones, 89% seen once; the top ten hold roughly 1.5%. V lost 1 base and J lost 4, with 16 bases in between. In germline, CDR1 is SEHNR, CDR2 FQNEAQ (reference sequence). CDR3 length equals 16 residues. The sample here was peripheral blood, taken in a trial of Ad26.COV2.S vaccine versus placebo. The chain employs TRBV7-9 and TRBJ2-5; weak D call: TRBD2 (7 bases). The clonotype was recovered from a person aged 18-65 years who received the Ad26.COV2.S COVID-19 vaccine or a placebo. The chain's CDR3 is CASSLDWGGRGETQYF. The CDR3 DNA reads as TGTGCCAGCAGCTTAGACTGGGGGGGCCGAGGAGAGACCCAGTACTTC. The whole variable domain, filled in from reference TRBV7-9 and TRBJ2-5, reads DTGVSQNPRHKITKRGQNVTFRCDPISEHNRLYWYRQTLGQGPEFLTYFQNEAQLEKSRLLSDRFSAERPKGSFSTLEIQRTEQGDSAMYLCASSLDWGGRGETQYFGPGTRLLVL.